A single sample is the source of the 9 T cell receptor beta chains below, sequenced in a study of post-analysis software for immune sequencing data. Study-wide points: TRBV5-6, TRBV5-1 and TRBV20-1 belonged to a set of about five TRBV segments that were more frequent in patients than controls.

Every TCR beta cDNA library bore unique molecular identifiers. TCRdb used MiXCR to reprocess the PCR reads, holding one entry per CDR3 protein. The sample carries roughly 800,000 distinct CDR3 sequences, 30% recorded once. No antigens are known for them. Sequencing was performed on blood. The receptor source for this set is a girl aged 10 to 17 with multiple sclerosis.

The V call is TRBV20-1, the J call TRBJ2-7; possible D gene TRBD2, 5 bases. V gave up 8 bases and J gave up 0 bases, with 17 bases separating them. Per the germline V gene, CDR1 is DFQATT and CDR2 is SNEGSKA (reference sequence). The CDR3 has 14 amino acids. The CDR3 loop reads CSSLASSISYEQYF. The CDR3 DNA reads as TGCAGTTCCCTAGCCAGCTCAATCTCCTACGAGCAGTACTTC.

This chain joins TRBV4-3 and TRBJ2-6; possible D gene TRBD2, 6 bases. Trimming stripped 3 bases from V and 1 base from J, with 10 bases between. There are 16 residues in the CDR3. The V gene's germline CDR1 is LGHNA and CDR2 YSLEER. The CDR3 DNA reads as TGCGCCAGCAGCCACACGGCGGGGTCTGGGGCCAACGTCCTGACTTTC. Protein product: CASSHTAGSGANVLTF.

V is TRBV7-2 and J is TRBJ2-7, with 8 bases matching TRBD2. The CDR3 is 16 amino acids. Germline CDR1 reads SGHTA; CDR2 reads FQGNSA. V was clipped by 5 bases and J by 2 bases; unmatched bases: 11. The CDR3 reads CASSPGLDEVPYEQYF. CDR3 coding DNA: TGTGCCAGCAGCCCGGGACTAGACGAGGTGCCCTACGAGCAGTACTTC.

The chain combines TRBV6-6 with TRBJ1-1; TRBD1 is a possible D gene (6 bases). V lost 5 bases and J 3 bases, leaving 10 bases between the germline ends. The CDR3 extends over 13 amino acids. From germline, CDR1 is MNHNY and CDR2 SVGAGI (reference sequence). The CDR3 sequence is CASSHRDHTEAFF. Written as DNA, the CDR3 is TGTGCCAGCAGTCACAGGGACCACACTGAAGCTTTCTTT.

In its sample, this clonotype was seen a few times. The rearrangement joins TRBV6-2 or TRBV6-3 to TRBJ2-4, with 8 bases that match TRBD2. The junction had 12 bases not matched to a gene; V was cut back by 2 bases and J by 0 bases. The germline V gene has CDR1 MNHEY and CDR2 SVGEGT. The CDR3 consists of 19 residues. This chain's CDR3 is CASSYSRSGTYPAKNIQYF. Written as DNA, the CDR3 is TGTGCCAGCAGTTACAGTCGTAGCGGGACATACCCAGCCAAAAACATTCAGTACTTC.

A few counts support this clonotype. J is TRBJ1-2 and V is TRBV5-1, with 7 bases lining up with TRBD1. This CDR3 comprises 14 residues. CDR1 is SGHRS, CDR2 YFSETQ, per germline. V lost 1 base and J lost 5; bases outside the gene matches: 5. For the CDR3, the DNA is TGCGCCAGCAGCTTGAATTCAGGGGGGTATGGCTACACCTTC. Residues: CASSLNSGGYGYTF. The full variable domain, in which reference TRBV5-1 and TRBJ1-2 provide the parts outside the CDR3, is KAGVTQTPRYLIKTRGQQVTLSCSPISGHRSVSWYQQTPGQGLQFLFEYFSETQRNKGNFPGRFSGRQFSNSRSEMNVSTLELGDSALYLCASSLNSGGYGYTFGSGTRLTVV.

The chain employs TRBV20-1 and TRBJ2-5; 9 positions agree with TRBD2. The germline V gene encodes CDR1 DFQATT and CDR2 SNEGSKA (reference sequence). The CDR3 has 15 residues. Trimming took 3 bases from V and 5 from J; bases not matched to a gene: 10. The CDR3 spells CSASPIAGVRETQYF. In nucleotides, the CDR3 is TGCAGTGCTAGCCCTATAGCGGGAGTACGTGAGACCCAGTACTTC.

This clonotype appeared a few times. V usage is TRBV5-6 and J usage is TRBJ1-2; weak D call: TRBD1 (6 bases). In germline, CDR1 is SGHDT, CDR2 YYEEEE. The CDR3 extends over 13 amino acids. Trimming removed 2 bases from V and 8 bases from J, with 13 bases in between. CDR3 DNA: TGTGCCAGCAGCTTTTTCGGGGGCGGCGGCTACACCTTC. It translates to CASSFFGGGGYTF.

J is TRBJ2-1 and V is TRBV20-1, with D perhaps matching TRBD2 (5 bases). Looked up from germline, CDR1 is DFQATT and CDR2 is SNEGSKA (reference sequence). V lost 5 bases, J lost 2 bases, and 16 bases lay in between. CDR3 size: 15 residues. For the CDR3, the DNA is TGCAGTGCTGCTGCGCAGCGGCCGACCTACAATGAGCAGTTCTTC. This translates into CSAAAQRPTYNEQFF.